A single sample is the source of the 25 T cell receptor beta chains below, sequenced in a study of T cell responses to AZD1222 COVID-19 vaccine. The assay was immunoSEQ multiplex PCR, and TCRdb's table has in-frame clones only and misses some. Counted here are 120,000 or so clones, about nine tenths occurring once; the ten biggest clones make up 6% to 9%. The sequenced sample was peripheral blood, obtained on day 0 of AZD1222 vaccination. The receptor set was obtained from an adult in good health.

The V gene is TRBV28, the J gene TRBJ1-5, with TRBD1 matching 7 bases. The CDR3 sequence is 14 residues long. CDR1 and CDR2 (germline): MDHEN, SYDVKM. V lost 7 bases, J lost 7 bases, and 10 bases stayed unmatched. CDR3 sequence (DNA): TGTGCCAGCACGGCGACAGGGAAAGGGCAGCCCCAGCATTTT. Protein sequence: CASTATGKGQPQHF.

The V call is TRBV5-1, the J call TRBJ2-7, with unresolved D. Germline assignment: CDR1 SGHRS and CDR2 YFSETQ. With 0 bases removed from V and 1 base from J, the gap between germline ends came to 8 bases. The CDR3 is 14 residues long. The CDR3 region is CASSLELLSYEQYF. The DNA of the CDR3 is TGCGCCAGCAGCTTGGAACTACTATCCTACGAGCAGTACTTC.

The chain links TRBV11-2 to TRBJ2-3; perhaps D is TRBD1 or TRBD2 (5 bases each). V was clipped by 5 bases and J by 4 bases, with 13 bases between them. The CDR3 loop spans 14 amino acids. Germline V CDR1 and CDR2: SGHAT, FQNNGV. The CDR3 bases are TGTGCCAGCAGCGACCCGAGGGGCTCAGATACGCAGTATTTT. Residues: CASSDPRGSDTQYF.

This clone was found once. This chain joins TRBV4-1 and TRBJ1-4; D perhaps matches TRBD1 (6 bases). Germline loops: CDR1 MGHRA, CDR2 YSYEKL. V lost 1 base, J lost 7 bases, and 19 bases lay in between. The CDR3 is 17 amino acids. The CDR3 coding sequence is TGCGCCAGCAGCCAAGGGCAGGGGATCCTCCTAGGTGAAAAACTGTTTTTT. It is translated as CASSQGQGILLGEKLFF.

This rearrangement joins TRBV5-4 to TRBJ1-1, with D tentatively TRBD1 (5 bases). V lost 0 bases to trimming and J lost 5 bases, with 11 bases between them. Germline assignment: CDR1 SGHNT and CDR2 YYREEE (reference sequence). CDR3 length: 14 residues. For the CDR3, the DNA is TGTGCCAGCAGCTTGGGGGGGGTTGGGACTGAAGCTTTCTTT. It specifies CASSLGGVGTEAFF. The whole variable domain, remainder taken from reference TRBV5-4 and TRBJ1-1, is ETGVTQSPTHLIKTRGQQVTLRCSSQSGHNTVSWYQQALGQGPQFIFQYYREEENGRGNFPPRFSGLQFPNYSSELNVNALELDDSALYLCASSLGGVGTEAFFGQGTRLTVV.

In this sample, this clone turned up once. V gene TRBV5-6 combines with J gene TRBJ2-5; TRBD1 matches 7 bases. The V gene's germline CDR1 is SGHDT and CDR2 YYEEEE. Trimming cost V 4 bases and J 5 bases; bases outside gene matches: 5. The CDR3 runs 13 residues. In DNA, the CDR3 is TGTGCCAGCAGCCAGTACAGGGGTGAGACCCAGTACTTC. Amino acids: CASSQYRGETQYF.

V and J are TRBV10-3 and TRBJ2-3; the D gene is possibly TRBD2 (6 bases). The CDR3 consists of 15 residues. In germline, CDR1 is ENHRY, CDR2 SYGVKD. V was cut by 3 bases and J by 3 bases, with 13 bases left in between. As DNA, the CDR3 is TGTGCCATCAGTGAAGTCCGACGGGGGACAGATACGCAGTATTTT. Translating it yields CAISEVRRGTDTQYF.

This chain links TRBV5-1 with TRBJ1-4; D unclear. Per germline, CDR1 SGHRS and CDR2 YFSETQ. The CDR3 is 12 residues long. Trimming shortened V by 7 bases and J by 8 bases, and 12 bases separated the two germline ends. The CDR3 nucleotides are TGCGCCAGCCACAGAGAAGGGGAAAAACTGTTTTTT. Translated: CASHREGEKLFF.

The J gene is TRBJ1-5, the V gene TRBV7-8; TRBD1 aligns across 8 bases. The germline CDR1 and CDR2 sequences are SGHVS and FQNEAQ. The CDR3 sequence is 18 residues long. V shed 3 bases and J 3 bases; nucleotides not matched to a gene: 13. This chain's CDR3 is CASSLSRGPHVDNQPQHF. Here the CDR3 DNA reads TGTGCCAGCAGCTTGAGCAGGGGGCCCCACGTGGACAATCAGCCCCAGCATTTT.

The V gene is TRBV9, the J gene TRBJ1-5, with D tentatively TRBD1 (6 bases). The germline gives CDR1 SGDLS, CDR2 YYNGEE. The CDR3 has 14 residues. V was shortened by 3 bases and J by 7 bases, with 14 bases between the two germline ends. CDR3 amino acids: CASSARGAGQPQHF. Written as DNA, the CDR3 is TGTGCCAGCAGCGCTCGGGGGGCAGGACAGCCCCAGCATTTT.

J is TRBJ2-3 and V is TRBV3-1 (or the pseudogene TRBV3-2); D may match TRBD1 or TRBD2 (5 bases each). The CDR3 runs to 14 residues. Germline CDR1 is LGHDT and CDR2 is YNNKEL (reference sequence). Trimming took 4 bases from V and 2 from J, leaving 10 bases between them. The CDR3 DNA is TGTGCCAGCAGCCCCTCCGGGGCCACAGATACGCAGTATTTT. It translates to CASSPSGATDTQYF.

This clone has only one observation. This rearrangement joins TRBV20-1 to TRBJ2-7; D might be TRBD1 (6 bases). Germline CDR1 is DFQATT and CDR2 is SNEGSKA (reference sequence). The CDR3 consists of 15 residues. The ends were cut back, 3 bases at V and 1 base at J, with 16 bases in the middle. CDR3 protein: CSASIDRPPSYEQYF. In DNA form, the CDR3 reads TGCAGTGCTAGTATTGACAGGCCCCCATCCTACGAGCAGTACTTC.

The V and J genes are TRBV19 and TRBJ2-2; possibly TRBD2 for D (6 bases). The length of the CDR3 is 15 residues. V dropped 1 base and J dropped 4 bases, with 10 bases sitting between them. CDR1 is LNHDA, CDR2 SQIVND, per germline (reference sequence). As DNA, the CDR3 is TGTGCCAGTAGTATAGTAGCGGAGATCACCGGGGAGCTGTTTTTT. It translates to CASSIVAEITGELFF.

This chain links TRBV5-4 with TRBJ2-5; the D is unclear. Trimming shortened V by 0 bases and J by 5 bases, and 8 bases separated the two germline ends. This CDR3 comprises 13 residues. The germline V gene encodes CDR1 SGHNT and CDR2 YYREEE (reference sequence). The CDR3 coding sequence is TGTGCCAGCAGCTTGGGCAGTGGGGAGACCCAGTACTTC. Protein sequence: CASSLGSGETQYF.

The chain combines TRBV10-3 with TRBJ1-2; D might be TRBD1 (5 bases). The V gene lost 6 bases and the J gene lost 3 bases, with 17 bases spanning the gap. The CDR3 spans 15 residues. Germline V gene lookup returns CDR1 ENHRY and CDR2 SYGVKD. The CDR3 region is CAIRTRTYGDYGYTF. The CDR3 DNA sequence: TGTGCCATCAGGACAAGGACATACGGAGACTATGGCTACACCTTC.

This rearrangement joins TRBV10-2 to TRBJ1-4, with D unresolved. Per germline, CDR1 WSHSY and CDR2 SAAADI. With 6 bases removed from V and 5 bases from J, the gap between germline ends came to 13 bases. The CDR3 is 14 amino acids. Here the CDR3 DNA reads TGCGCCAGCAGACCGGGCCTCGCCAATGAAAAACTGTTTTTT. Protein product: CASRPGLANEKLFF.

This chain's CDR3 is CASSEMGGVPTEAFF. The DNA for the CDR3 is TGTGCCAGCAGTGAAATGGGCGGGGTGCCCACTGAAGCTTTCTTT. The chain recombines TRBV6-1 with TRBJ1-1; D gene uncertain. The V gene lost 2 bases and the J gene lost 4 bases, with 14 bases spanning the gap. Germline lookup yields CDR1 MNHNS and CDR2 SASEGT. The CDR3 loop spans 15 amino acids.

This chain links TRBV9 with TRBJ2-2; 9 bases match TRBD1. This CDR3 contains 15 residues. The trim removed 0 bases at V and 7 bases at J, leaving 4 bases unmatched. The germline V gene encodes CDR1 SGDLS and CDR2 YYNGEE. DNA for the CDR3: TGTGCCAGCAGCGTAGCACAGGGGGCGGTCGGGGAGCTGTTTTTT. It yields the protein CASSVAQGAVGELFF.

The chain carries TRBV14 and TRBJ1-4; weak D call: TRBD1 (5 bases). The CDR3 runs 16 residues. V was trimmed by 3 bases and J by 7 bases, leaving 18 bases between them. Germline V gene lookup returns CDR1 SGHDN and CDR2 FVKESK. The CDR3 here is CASSQFGGGLREKLFF. The CDR3 nucleotides are TGTGCCAGCAGCCAGTTCGGGGGAGGGTTACGTGAAAAACTGTTTTTT. Filled out from reference TRBV14 and TRBJ1-4, the complete variable domain reads EAGVTQFPSHSVIEKGQTVTLRCDPISGHDNLYWYRRVMGKEIKFLLHFVKESKQDESGMPNNRFLAERTGGTYSTLKVQPAELEDSGVYFCASSQFGGGLREKLFFGSGTQLSVL.

This chain joins TRBV19 and TRBJ2-2; no reliable D call. Deletions cut 3 bases from V and 2 bases from J, with 7 bases between. The CDR3 totals 14 residues. Germline V CDR1 and CDR2: LNHDA, SQIVND (reference sequence). CDR3 residues: CASSMGGNTGELFF. Written as DNA, the CDR3 is TGTGCCAGTAGTATGGGCGGTAACACCGGGGAGCTGTTTTTT.

This rearrangement joins TRBV11-2 to TRBJ2-1; 12 bases are shared with TRBD2. Looked up from germline, CDR1 is SGHAT and CDR2 is FQNNGV. The CDR3 is made up of 15 amino acids. The ends lost 5 bases at V and 7 bases at J; junction bases unmatched: 6. The CDR3 spells CASSPGLAGSNEQFF. CDR3 sequence (DNA): TGTGCCAGCAGCCCAGGACTAGCGGGATCTAATGAGCAGTTCTTC.

This clone was observed a single time. The missing conserved phenylalanine or tryptophan at the end of this CDR3 makes a read error likely. The DNA is left out, because the CDR3 cannot be placed on it with certainty; the CDR3 is given as TCRdb lists it. The chain combines TRBV10-1 with TRBJ1-4. The CDR3 comprises 9 residues, both ends counted. In germline, CDR1 is WNHNN, CDR2 SYGVQD (reference sequence). Here the CDR3 reads CASRWVGSV.

Only one count was recorded for this clone. The chain uses TRBV5-1 and TRBJ2-3; 10 bases are a match to TRBD2. The CDR3 covers 16 residues. Germline-derived CDR1 and CDR2 are SGHRS and YFSETQ. V shed 0 bases and J 2 bases; nucleotides not matched to a gene: 3. The CDR3, as DNA: TGCGCCAGCAGCTTGGGGACTAGCGGTACCACAGATACGCAGTATTTT. It is translated as CASSLGTSGTTDTQYF.

The chain combines TRBV27 with TRBJ1-1; perhaps TRBD1 as D (6 bases). Germline loops: CDR1 MNHEY, CDR2 SMNVEV (reference sequence). The CDR3 runs to 13 residues. Trimming pared 2 bases from V and 5 bases from J, leaving 9 bases between. CDR3 region: CASSLTGATEAFF. CDR3 nucleotide sequence: TGTGCCAGCAGTTTAACGGGGGCGACTGAAGCTTTCTTT.

This chain's CDR3 is CASSRLDRGGTGELFF. The CDR3 region has the DNA TGCGCCAGCAGCCGTTTAGACAGGGGAGGGACCGGGGAGCTGTTTTTT. J is TRBJ2-2 and V is TRBV4-1, with a tentative D call TRBD1 (8 bases). This CDR3 contains 16 residues. The germline V and J ends were trimmed by 4 bases and 5 bases, with 17 bases remaining between them. In germline, CDR1 is MGHRA, CDR2 YSYEKL.